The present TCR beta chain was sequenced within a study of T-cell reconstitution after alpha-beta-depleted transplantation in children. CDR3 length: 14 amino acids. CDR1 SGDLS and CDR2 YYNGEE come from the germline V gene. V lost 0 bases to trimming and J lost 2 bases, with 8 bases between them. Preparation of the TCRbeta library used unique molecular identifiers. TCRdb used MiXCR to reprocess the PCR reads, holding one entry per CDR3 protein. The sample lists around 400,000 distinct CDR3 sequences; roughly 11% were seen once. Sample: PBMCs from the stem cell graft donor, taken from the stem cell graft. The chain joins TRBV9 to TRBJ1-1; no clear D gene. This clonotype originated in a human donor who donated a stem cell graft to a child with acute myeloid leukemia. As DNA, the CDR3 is TGTGCCAGCAGCGTAGTGGTGGGAAACACTGAAGCTTTCTTT. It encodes CASSVVVGNTEAFF.